This is a list of T cell receptor beta chains from one sample in a study of cytomegalovirus exposure and HLA in healthy donors. TCRdb's table, derived via immunoSEQ multiplex PCR, lists solely in-frame clones and lacks some. Altogether 85,000 to 120,000 clones are present, roughly four fifths being singletons, with the ten largest covering approximately 1.5%. Sequences were obtained from PBMCs. These receptors came from a man aged 50 or older in good health and CMV-seronegative. Each CDR3 is given with its conserved first and last residue. D genes are given only for firm matches. The size field is filled for only some rows; it gives once, few, many or a size class.

TGTGCCAGCAGCAGGGACAGGGGGCATTCACCCCTCCACTTT	CASSRDRGHSPLHF	TRBV5-8	TRBJ1-6	TRBD1	-
TGTGCCAGCAGCCGGACTAGCGGGTTTAATGAGCAGTTCTTC	CASSRTSGFNEQFF	TRBV7-9	TRBJ2-1	TRBD2	-
TGTGCCAGCAGTTTCGGGACAGGGTTTGAAAAACTGTTTTTT	CASSFGTGFEKLFF	TRBV28	TRBJ1-4	TRBD1	-
TGTGCCAGCAGCCCATCACAGGGAGGGTGGGAGACCCAGTACTTC	CASSPSQGGWETQYF	TRBV6-6	TRBJ2-5	-	-
TGTGCCAGTAGTATGGGATACGGGGGTAAAACCGGGGAGCTGTTTTTT	CASSMGYGGKTGELFF	TRBV19	TRBJ2-2	-	-
TGTGCCAGCAGCTTAGTCAGGGAACCCTCTTTGATTACCCATGAGCAGTTCTTC	CASSLVREPSLITHEQFF	TRBV13	TRBJ2-1	-	-
TGCGCCAGCAGCTTGGGAGACACTGAAGCTTTCTTT	CASSLGDTEAFF	TRBV5-1	TRBJ1-1	-	few
TGTGCCAGCAGCTTGAACCGCCGGAATGAGCAGTTCTTC	CASSLNRRNEQFF	TRBV7-2	TRBJ2-1	-	few
TGTGCCAGTAATAACAGGGTCGCTGAAGCTTTCTTT	CASNNRVAEAFF	TRBV19	TRBJ1-1	-	-
TGCGCCAGCAGCCTGGAGAGGGCGAACACCGGGGAGCTGTTTTTT	CASSLERANTGELFF	TRBV5-1	TRBJ2-2	-	-
TGTGCCAGCAGCTTAAATCGGGGAAACACCATATATTTT	CASSLNRGNTIYF	TRBV9	TRBJ1-3	-	-
TGTGCCAGCAGCTTCCTCACTCTGAATGAGCAGTTCTTC	CASSFLTLNEQFF	TRBV7-2	TRBJ2-1	-	-
TGTGCCAGCAGCTTAGACCAGAACTATGGCTACACCTTC	CASSLDQNYGYTF	TRBV7-2	TRBJ1-2	-	-
TGTGCCAGCAGCTCCGGGATAGCGGGGGGGATCAATGAGCAGTTCTTC	CASSSGIAGGINEQFF	TRBV28	TRBJ2-1	TRBD2	-
TGTGCCAGCAGTTACCGGGGGGACACCGCCAAAAACATTCAGTACTTC	CASSYRGDTAKNIQYF	TRBV6-6	TRBJ2-4	-	-
TGTGCCAGCAGTGAGTCGGGATGGAGCACAGATACGCAGTATTTT	CASSESGWSTDTQYF	TRBV2	TRBJ2-3	-	-
TGCGCCAGCAGCCAGGTACAGAGAAACACCATATATTTT	CASSQVQRNTIYF	TRBV4-3	TRBJ1-3	-	once
TGTGCCAGCTCAAACAGATACAATAGCAATCAGCCCCAGCATTTT	CASSNRYNSNQPQHF	TRBV18	TRBJ1-5	-	-
TGTGCCAGCAGCCTTATTAGCGGGGGGGTCGGGGAGCTGTTTTTT	CASSLISGGVGELFF	TRBV7-2	TRBJ2-2	TRBD2	-
TGTGCTAGCAGTTCGACAGGGGGTGCGGCCGAGCAGTACTTC	CASSSTGGAAEQYF	TRBV7-7	TRBJ2-7	TRBD1	-
TGTGCCAGCAGCCCCGGGAAACAAGAGACCCAGTACTTC	CASSPGKQETQYF	TRBV2	TRBJ2-5	-	-
TGTGCCAGCAGCTTCGGACTAGCGGGGGGGGCGGTTGAGCAGTTCTTC	CASSFGLAGGAVEQFF	TRBV7-8	TRBJ2-1	TRBD2	-
TGTGCCAGCAGGTATCAGGGGTTCACTGGAAACACCATATATTTT	CASRYQGFTGNTIYF	TRBV7-2	TRBJ1-3	-	-
TGTGCCAGCAGCCCGGCGGATCAGCCCCAGCATTTT	CASSPADQPQHF	TRBV7-9	TRBJ1-5	-	-
TGTGCCAGCAGCTTCCCAGGGACAGATACGCAGTATTTT	CASSFPGTDTQYF	TRBV14	TRBJ2-3	-	-
TGTGCCAGCAGCCCGACCGGGCAAGCGGGCAATCAGCCCCAGCATTTT	CASSPTGQAGNQPQHF	TRBV6-6	TRBJ1-5	-	-
TGTGCCAGCAGCGCAAAGACAGGGCGCCAAGAGACCCAGTACTTC	CASSAKTGRQETQYF	TRBV9	TRBJ2-5	TRBD1	-
TGTGCCAGCAGTGGGACAGGGGGCGGCAATCAGCCCCAGCATTTT	CASSGTGGGNQPQHF	TRBV6-1	TRBJ1-5	TRBD1	-
TGCGCCAGCAGCTTGGCTGGTGGACAGGGATACAATGAGCAGTTCTTC	CASSLAGGQGYNEQFF	TRBV5-1	TRBJ2-1	TRBD1	-
TGCGCCAGCAGCTTGGCGGGGGGACTGAACTCTGGAAACACCATATATTTT	CASSLAGGLNSGNTIYF	TRBV5-1	TRBJ1-3	-	-
TGTGCCAGCACTCCGGGGACAGGGGGCGGGTATGGCTACACCTTC	CASTPGTGGGYGYTF	TRBV27	TRBJ1-2	TRBD1	-
TGTGCCAGCAGCTTGCTGGCAGGTCCCACCTACGAGCAGTACTTC	CASSLLAGPTYEQYF	TRBV7-2	TRBJ2-7	-	-
TGTGCCAGCTCACCGTCAGGGGGAGGCACTGAAGCTTTCTTT	CASSPSGGGTEAFF	TRBV18	TRBJ1-1	TRBD1	-
TGTGCCAGCAGCTTTTCGGGGACACCTAATCAGCCCCAGCATTTT	CASSFSGTPNQPQHF	TRBV7-9	TRBJ1-5	-	-
TGCGCCAGCAGCTACCATACGACACTTAGCACAGATACGCAGTATTTT	CASSYHTTLSTDTQYF	TRBV5-1	TRBJ2-3	-	-
TGTGCCAGCAGACACCTAGCGGGGGGGCCGAACCAAGAGACCCAGTACTTC	CASRHLAGGPNQETQYF	TRBV5-4	TRBJ2-5	TRBD2	-
TGTGCCAGCAGCTCCCCCCGGGGGGGTCAAGATACGCAGTATTTT	CASSSPRGGQDTQYF	TRBV5-4	TRBJ2-3	TRBD2	-
TGTGCCAGCTTTCCCGGGACAGGGGACCCGAGGAGGCCGGAGCAGTACTTC	CASFPGTGDPRRPEQYF	TRBV27	TRBJ2-7	TRBD1	-
TGTGCCAGCTCACCAATGCTTAGCGGGAGCACCGGGGAGCTGTTTTTT	CASSPMLSGSTGELFF	TRBV18	TRBJ2-2	TRBD2	-
TGTGCCAGTAGTACTGATCTCGAACAGACCGGGGAGCTGTTTTTT	CASSTDLEQTGELFF	TRBV19	TRBJ2-2	-	-
TGTGCCAGCAGTGAAGATCGAGCCCCTGGAAACACCATATATTTT	CASSEDRAPGNTIYF	TRBV28	TRBJ1-3	-	-
TGTGCCAGCAGTACCCTGGTAGACGAGCAGTACTTC	CASSTLVDEQYF	TRBV6-6	TRBJ2-7	-	-
TGTGCCAGTAGTATCGCGGCAGCCCCTGAAGCTTTCTTT	CASSIAAAPEAFF	TRBV19	TRBJ1-1	-	-
TGTGCCAGCAGCTTAGGAGGGGGCCAGGATGAAAAACTGTTTTTT	CASSLGGGQDEKLFF	TRBV7-2	TRBJ1-4	TRBD1	-
TGCGCCAGCAGCCAAGATGCCCCAGTGGCAGGCAGATGGCAGCCCCAGCATTTT	CASSQDAPVAGRWQPQHF	TRBV4-1	TRBJ1-5	-	few
TGTGCCAGTAGTCCGTTCAGCAATCAGCCCCAGCATTTT	CASSPFSNQPQHF	TRBV19	TRBJ1-5	-	-
TGTGCCACCAGCAGCGGACTAGCGGGGGGGCTTCCAGATACGCAGTATTTT	CATSSGLAGGLPDTQYF	TRBV15	TRBJ2-3	TRBD2	-
TGTGCCAGCACTGAGAGCGGGGGGGCGAATACGCAGTATTTT	CASTESGGANTQYF	TRBV2	TRBJ2-3	TRBD2	-
TGCGCCAGCAGCCCAGGTATAGGGACTGGCAATCAGCCCCAGCATTTT	CASSPGIGTGNQPQHF	TRBV4-1	TRBJ1-5	-	-